This T cell receptor beta chain was captured in a study of blood T cell repertoires in COVID-19. Study context: Samples taken during acute and convalescent COVID-19 were collected in the United States, Italy and Spain. T cells, B-cell-depleted T cells, or PBMCs supplied cDNA or gDNA.

As processed by the authors: Amplified reference gene primers provided the basis for estimating nucleated cell counts. The protocol was immunoSEQ multiplex PCR, while the TCRdb copy is restricted to in-frame clones and leaves out a portion. Clonal size and the V and J genes are those of that table, whereas D and trimming came from the DNA. The sample carries 200,000 to 250,000 clones, approximately 90% recorded once. Enrollment of patients from Seattle took place during active infection, with longitudinal follow-up. The germline gives CDR1 SEHNR, CDR2 FQNEAQ (reference sequence). The ends lost 8 bases at V and 4 bases at J; junction bases unmatched: 10. The CDR3 runs to 17 residues.

The sequence came from a man between 60 and 70 years old with COVID-19, enrolled during active disease. Sequenced material: peripheral blood. The V gene is TRBV7-9, the J gene TRBJ2-3; TRBD2 matches 15 bases. The DNA of the CDR3 is TGTGCCAGCGATGTAGGACTAGCGGGGGGGACCGCAGATACGCAGTATTTT. It is translated as CASDVGLAGGTADTQYF.